The sequence of this T cell receptor (beta chain) was determined in a study of T-cell reconstitution after alpha-beta-depleted transplantation in children. V shed 3 bases and J 4 bases; nucleotides not matched to a gene: 7. This CDR3 is 15 amino acids long. The germline V gene encodes CDR1 SGHVS and CDR2 FQNEAQ. Unique molecular identifiers were used to barcode this TCRbeta library. From the PCR reads, TCRdb called clonotypes with MiXCR, one entry per CDR3 protein. The table has some 200,000 distinct CDR3 sequences, around 5.9% seen once; the top ten hold about 4.4%. Study outcomes and limitations: Surviving recipient T cells and thymic progenitors accounted for the high day-60 TCRbeta diversity observed in some patients. When one year had passed after transplant, most T-cell counts and diversity came from newly produced T cells. Several hundred expanded graft clones reportedly were the source of alpha-beta T cells about two months after transplant.

This clonotype has at least ten counts. As yet, its antigen is unknown. The chain employs TRBV7-8 and TRBJ2-5, with 8 positions matching TRBD2. Source: PBMCs, taken before TCRalphabeta/CD19-depleted stem cell transplant. The receptor was isolated from a girl less than two years old with combined immunodeficiency, due to receive a stem cell transplant. The CDR3 reads CASSFRRGAGETQYF. CDR3 bases: TGTGCCAGCAGCTTCAGGCGGGGGGCCGGAGAGACCCAGTACTTC. The full variable domain, with the rest looked up from reference TRBV7-8 and TRBJ2-5, is GAGVSQSPRYKVAKRGQDVALRCDPISGHVSLFWYQQALGQGPEFLTYFQNEAQLDKSGLPSDRFFAERPEGSVSTLKIQRTQQEDSAVYLCASSFRRGAGETQYFGPGTRLLVL.